This entry describes one T cell receptor (beta chain). Its antigen remains unknown. CDR3 size: 16 residues. V trimming: 6 bases; J trimming: 4 bases; junction bases outside the gene matches: 12. CDR1 and CDR2 from the germline V gene are DFQATT and SNEGSKA (reference sequence). The sample is drawn from a study of identical twins. Study-level points and caveats: Not following the same donors, the study drew its conclusions from cross-sectional statistical analysis.

Template switching added a universal primer site; cDNA carried unique molecular identifiers. TCRdb re-called the 5' RACE reads with MiXCR, one entry per CDR3 protein. The sample carries 450,000 or so distinct CDR3 sequences, 13% to 15% recorded once. The sample was also reused in another study, on yellow fever vaccine responses in identical twins. As that report states: A vaccine T cell response that seemed partly convergent and partly personalized was reported in twins.

The specimen sequenced was CD4+ T cells sorted from blood. This receptor was obtained from a woman aged 18-29 years in good health. This chain uses TRBV20-1 with TRBJ2-3, with 11 nucleotides matching TRBD2. The CDR3 reads CSAYGGTSGGADTQYF. The CDR3 DNA is TGCAGTGCGTATGGGGGAACTAGCGGGGGTGCAGATACGCAGTATTTT.